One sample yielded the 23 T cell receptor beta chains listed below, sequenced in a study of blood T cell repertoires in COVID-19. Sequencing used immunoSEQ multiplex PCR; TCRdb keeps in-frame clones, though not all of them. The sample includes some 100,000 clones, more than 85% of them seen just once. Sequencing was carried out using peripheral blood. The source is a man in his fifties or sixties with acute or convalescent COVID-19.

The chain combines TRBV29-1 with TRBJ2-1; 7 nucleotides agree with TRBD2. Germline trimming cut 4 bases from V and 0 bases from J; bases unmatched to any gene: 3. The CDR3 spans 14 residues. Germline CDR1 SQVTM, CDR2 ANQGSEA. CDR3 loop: CSVGGGGSYNEQFF. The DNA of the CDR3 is TGCAGCGTTGGGGGCGGGGGCTCCTACAATGAGCAGTTCTTC.

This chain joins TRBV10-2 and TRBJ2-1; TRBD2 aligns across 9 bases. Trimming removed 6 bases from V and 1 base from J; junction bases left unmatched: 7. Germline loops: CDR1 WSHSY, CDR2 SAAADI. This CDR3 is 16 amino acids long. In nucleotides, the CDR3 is TGCGCCAGCAGAGATGTAGCGGGAGTTTCCTACAATGAGCAGTTCTTC. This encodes CASRDVAGVSYNEQFF.

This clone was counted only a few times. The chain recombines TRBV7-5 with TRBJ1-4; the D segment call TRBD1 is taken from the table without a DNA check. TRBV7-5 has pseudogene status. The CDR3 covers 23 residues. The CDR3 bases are TGTGCCAGAAGCTTAGAGCAGGACAGGGACGGTCTTTGTGTGAGAAATGTGGTGGAAAAACTGTTTTTT. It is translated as CARSLEQDRDGLCVRNVVEKLFF.

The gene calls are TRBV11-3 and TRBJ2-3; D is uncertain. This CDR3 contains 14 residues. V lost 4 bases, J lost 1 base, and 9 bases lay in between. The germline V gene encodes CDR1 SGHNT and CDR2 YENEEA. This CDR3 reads CASSSQGGTDTQYF. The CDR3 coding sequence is TGTGCCAGCAGCTCCCAAGGAGGCACAGATACGCAGTATTTT.

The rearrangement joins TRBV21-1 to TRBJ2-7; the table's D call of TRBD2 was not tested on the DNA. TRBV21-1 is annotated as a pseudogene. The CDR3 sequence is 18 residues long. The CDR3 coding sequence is TGTGCCAGCAGCAAGTCCAGGCAACGAAGCGGACGGAGCTACGAGCAGTACGTC. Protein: CASSKSRQRSGRSYEQYV.

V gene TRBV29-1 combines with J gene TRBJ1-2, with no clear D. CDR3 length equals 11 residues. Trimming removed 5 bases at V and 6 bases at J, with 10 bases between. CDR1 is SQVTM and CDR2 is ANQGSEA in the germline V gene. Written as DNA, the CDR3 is TGCAGCGTTTTTGACGGAGATGGCTACACCTTC. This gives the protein CSVFDGDGYTF. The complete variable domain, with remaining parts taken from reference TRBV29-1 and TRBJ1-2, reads SAVISQKPSRDICQRGTSLTIQCQVDSQVTMMFWYRQQPGQSLTLIATANQGSEATYESGFVIDKFPISRPNLTFSTLTVSNMSPEDSSIYLCSVFDGDGYTFGSGTRLTVV.

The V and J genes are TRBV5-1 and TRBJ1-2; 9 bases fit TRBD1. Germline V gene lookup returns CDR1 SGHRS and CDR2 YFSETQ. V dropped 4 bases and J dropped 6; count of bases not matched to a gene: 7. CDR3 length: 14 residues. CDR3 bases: TGCGCCAGCAGCCCGGGACAGGGTACGGATGGCTACACCTTC. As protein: CASSPGQGTDGYTF.

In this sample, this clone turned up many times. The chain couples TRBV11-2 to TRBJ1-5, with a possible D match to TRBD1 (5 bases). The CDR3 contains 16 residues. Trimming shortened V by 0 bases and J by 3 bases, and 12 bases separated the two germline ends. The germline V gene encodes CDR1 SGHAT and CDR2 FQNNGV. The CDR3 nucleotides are TGTGCCAGCAGCTTAGAGGCAGGGCTATTCAATCAGCCCCAGCATTTT. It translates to CASSLEAGLFNQPQHF.

In nucleotides, the CDR3 is TGTGCCAGTAGTCCCCGGACTAGCGGGTGGGCTCTAACAAGCTACAATGAGCAGTTCTTC. It yields the protein CASSPRTSGWALTSYNEQFF. This rearrangement joins TRBV19 to TRBJ2-1; 11 bases fit TRBD2. Germline V gene data show CDR1 as LNHDA and CDR2 as SQIVND (reference sequence). With 5 bases clipped from V and 3 bases from J, the junction kept 18 bases outside the gene matches. The CDR3 is 20 residues long. Variable domain in full (rest from reference TRBV19 and TRBJ2-1): DGGITQSPKYLFRKEGQNVTLSCEQNLNHDAMYWYRQDPGQGLRLIYYSQIVNDFQKGDIAEGYSVSREKKESFPLTVTSAQKNPTAFYLCASSPRTSGWALTSYNEQFFGPGTRLTVL.

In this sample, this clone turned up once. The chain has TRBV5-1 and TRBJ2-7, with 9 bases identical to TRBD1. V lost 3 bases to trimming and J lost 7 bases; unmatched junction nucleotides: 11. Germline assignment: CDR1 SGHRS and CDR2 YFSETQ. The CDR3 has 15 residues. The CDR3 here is CASSSEGQGYREQYF. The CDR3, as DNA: TGCGCCAGCAGCTCGGAAGGACAGGGGTACAGGGAGCAGTACTTC.

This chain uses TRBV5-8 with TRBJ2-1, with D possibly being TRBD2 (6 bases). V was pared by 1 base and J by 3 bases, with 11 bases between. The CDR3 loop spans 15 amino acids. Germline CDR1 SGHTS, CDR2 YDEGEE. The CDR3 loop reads CASSLPGGSYNEQFF. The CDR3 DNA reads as TGTGCCAGCAGCTTGCCTGGAGGGAGCTACAATGAGCAGTTCTTC.

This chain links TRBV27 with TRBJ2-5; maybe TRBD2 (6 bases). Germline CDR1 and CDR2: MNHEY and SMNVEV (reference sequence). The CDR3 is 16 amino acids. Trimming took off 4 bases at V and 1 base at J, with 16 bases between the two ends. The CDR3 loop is CASSSLRGGSQETQYF. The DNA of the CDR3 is TGTGCCAGCAGTTCACTCCGTGGAGGGAGCCAAGAGACCCAGTACTTC.

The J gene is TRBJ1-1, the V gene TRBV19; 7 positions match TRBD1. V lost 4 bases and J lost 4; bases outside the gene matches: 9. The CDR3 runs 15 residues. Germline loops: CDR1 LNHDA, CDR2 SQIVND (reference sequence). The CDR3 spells CASSRRQGGGTEAFF. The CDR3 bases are TGTGCCAGTAGTAGACGACAGGGTGGCGGCACTGAAGCTTTCTTT.

The CDR3 here is CASSSAGGSYEQYF. CDR3 coding DNA: TGTGCCAGCAGCTCGGCAGGGGGCTCCTACGAGCAGTACTTC. The V gene is TRBV5-4, the J gene TRBJ2-7, with 7 positions matching TRBD1. This CDR3 contains 14 residues. Germline V gives CDR1 SGHNT, CDR2 YYREEE (reference sequence). V was pared by 3 bases and J by 0 bases, with 3 bases of the junction left unmatched. The full variable domain, rest sourced from reference TRBV5-4 and TRBJ2-7, is ETGVTQSPTHLIKTRGQQVTLRCSSQSGHNTVSWYQQALGQGPQFIFQYYREEENGRGNFPPRFSGLQFPNYSSELNVNALELDDSALYLCASSSAGGSYEQYFGPGTRLTVT.

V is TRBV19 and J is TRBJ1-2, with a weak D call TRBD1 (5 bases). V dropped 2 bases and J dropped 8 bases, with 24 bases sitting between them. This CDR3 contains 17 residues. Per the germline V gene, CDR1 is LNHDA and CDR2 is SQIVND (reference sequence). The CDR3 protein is CASSISSRKGASEGYTF. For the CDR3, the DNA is TGTGCCAGTAGTATATCTAGTCGGAAAGGGGCCTCTGAGGGCTACACCTTC.

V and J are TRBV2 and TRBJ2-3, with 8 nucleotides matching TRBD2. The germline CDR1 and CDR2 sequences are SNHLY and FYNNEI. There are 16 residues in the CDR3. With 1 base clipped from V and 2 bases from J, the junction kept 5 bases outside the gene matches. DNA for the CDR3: TGTGCCAGCAGTGAAGACAGCGGGAGTCTCACAGATACGCAGTATTTT. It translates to CASSEDSGSLTDTQYF.

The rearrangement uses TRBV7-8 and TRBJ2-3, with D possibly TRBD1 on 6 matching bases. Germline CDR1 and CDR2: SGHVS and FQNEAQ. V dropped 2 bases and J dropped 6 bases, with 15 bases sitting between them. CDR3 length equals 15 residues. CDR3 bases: TGTGCCAGCAGCTTACAGGGGAGACCGGCGGATACGCAGTATTTT. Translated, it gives CASSLQGRPADTQYF.

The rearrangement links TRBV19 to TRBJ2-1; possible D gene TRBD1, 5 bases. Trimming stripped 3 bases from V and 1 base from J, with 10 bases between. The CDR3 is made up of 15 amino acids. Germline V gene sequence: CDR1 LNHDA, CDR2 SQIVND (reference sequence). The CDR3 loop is CASSIGQGSYNEQFF. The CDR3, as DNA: TGTGCCAGTAGTATTGGACAAGGGTCCTACAATGAGCAGTTCTTC.

The CDR3 DNA is TGTGCCAGCAGCCAAGTTGGCGGGAACTCCTACGAGCAGTACTTC. It encodes CASSQVGGNSYEQYF. The rearrangement uses TRBV3-1 (or the pseudogene TRBV3-2) and TRBJ2-7; D is perhaps TRBD2 (6 bases). CDR3 size: 15 residues. The germline CDR1 and CDR2 sequences are LGHDT and YNNKEL (reference sequence). The V end lost 1 base, the J end lost 0 bases, and 10 bases lay between the germline ends.

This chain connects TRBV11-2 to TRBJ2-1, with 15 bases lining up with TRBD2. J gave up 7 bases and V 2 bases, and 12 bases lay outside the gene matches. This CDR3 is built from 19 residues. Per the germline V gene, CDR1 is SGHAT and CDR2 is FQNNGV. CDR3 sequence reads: CASSLWAGTSGRLQNEQFF. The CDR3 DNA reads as TGTGCCAGCAGCTTATGGGCCGGGACTAGCGGGAGGTTACAGAATGAGCAGTTCTTC.

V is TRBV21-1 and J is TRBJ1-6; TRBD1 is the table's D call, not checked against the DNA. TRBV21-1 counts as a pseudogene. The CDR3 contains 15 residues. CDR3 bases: TGTGCCAGCAGCACCTCGGGACAGGCTAATTCACCCCTCCACTTT. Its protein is CASSTSGQANSPLHF.

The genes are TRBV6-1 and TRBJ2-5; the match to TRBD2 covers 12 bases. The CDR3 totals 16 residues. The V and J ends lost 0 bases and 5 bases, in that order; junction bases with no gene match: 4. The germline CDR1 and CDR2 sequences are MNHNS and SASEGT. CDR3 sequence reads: CASSEALAGGAETQYF. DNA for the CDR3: TGTGCCAGCAGTGAAGCACTAGCGGGAGGAGCGGAGACCCAGTACTTC.

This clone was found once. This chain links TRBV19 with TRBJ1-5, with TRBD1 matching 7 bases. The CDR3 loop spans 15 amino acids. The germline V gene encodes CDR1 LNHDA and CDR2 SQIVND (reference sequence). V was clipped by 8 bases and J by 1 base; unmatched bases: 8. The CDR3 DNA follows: TGTGCCAGTTACGACAGGGCGAGGAGCAATCAGCCCCAGCATTTT. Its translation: CASYDRARSNQPQHF.